The clone carrying this TCR beta chain has just a few counts. Other nucleotide sequences from this sample produce the same CDR3. The source of the sample is a study of blood T cell repertoires in COVID-19. For the study at large: The United States, Italy and Spain were the sources of the acute and convalescent COVID-19 samples.

V lost 4 bases and J 5 bases, leaving 14 bases between the germline ends. This CDR3 region has 14 residues. The germline CDR1 and CDR2 sequences are LNHDA and SQIVND (reference sequence). Per the original methods: Nucleated cell counts were estimated from reference gene primer amplification. Generated by immunoSEQ multiplex PCR, the TCRdb table keeps only in-frame clones and is missing some. Clone size and V and J calls were adopted from that table, with D and trimming inferred from the DNA. The table shows about 160,000 clones, with 82% occurring only once. This receptor was obtained from a woman aged 80 or older with acute or convalescent COVID-19. The gene calls are TRBV19 and TRBJ1-2; weak D call: TRBD1 (6 bases). Specimen: peripheral blood. The CDR3 DNA reads as TGTGCCAGTAGTACACGACAGGCAATATATGGCTACACCTTC. It is translated as CASSTRQAIYGYTF.